This T cell receptor (beta chain) came from a study of identical twins. Notes on the study in general: Beta out-of-frame twin sharing showed a weaker excess. Insertions were reduced in abundant cord blood beta clonotypes but not in memory repertoires. Models came in too low on out-of-frame TCR alpha sharing in monozygotic twins.

Template switching introduced a universal primer site, and the cDNA bore unique molecular identifiers. TCRdb re-derived calls from the 5' RACE reads in MiXCR, one entry per CDR3 protein. The repertoire holds some 500,000 distinct CDR3 sequences, with 14% as singletons. Comments on this clonotype: What it binds is not known.

Trimming stripped 3 bases from V and 2 bases from J, with 11 bases between. The CDR3 runs to 15 residues. The data were also submitted as part of a second study, on yellow fever vaccine responses in identical twins.

The source of this sequence is a woman aged 18 to 35 in good health. The chain combines TRBV12-3 or TRBV12-4 with TRBJ1-5, with D perhaps matching TRBD1 (5 bases). Sample: CD4+ T cells sorted from blood. The CDR3 DNA is TGTGCCAGCAGTTTGGTAGGGGCCGGCAATCAGCCCCAGCATTTT. This codes for CASSLVGAGNQPQHF.